This record covers a single T cell receptor (beta chain). What it binds is unknown. This CDR3 contains 15 residues. Trimming removed 7 bases from V and 0 bases from J; junction bases left unmatched: 6. Germline assignment: CDR1 SEHNR and CDR2 FQNEAQ (reference sequence). Here immunoSEQ multiplex PCR was the method, and the copy in TCRdb shows in-frame clones only, minus some. The sample holds 90,000 or so clones, 81% seen once. These data come from a study of glioma-infiltrating T cells after dendritic cell vaccination. For the study at large: Dendritic cell vaccination trial patients had either newly diagnosed or recurrent glioblastoma. The vaccine used monocyte-derived dendritic cells pulsed overnight with autologous tumor lysate.

The time point is: after dendritic cell vaccination, including at tumor progression/relapse. Study-level points and caveats: No direct clonality-survival link was found; a diverse polyclonal response may matter.

Sample: blood, taken after dendritic cell vaccination. The receptor was isolated from a human donor with glioblastoma. V and J are TRBV7-9 and TRBJ2-1; TRBD2 agrees at 7 bases. In DNA, the CDR3 is TGTGCCAGCACCGCGGGGGAAAGCTCCTACAATGAGCAGTTCTTC. Translating it yields CASTAGESSYNEQFF.